This TCR beta chain came from a study of T cell therapy after organ transplantation (dated by TCRdb to between 2018 and 2020). Looking at the study overall: Autologous CMV-specific T cells, expanded in vitro for approximately 2 weeks with a peptide pool of 30 HLA class I and II CMV epitopes, were used as therapy products. Each patient got up to 6 T cell doses, given every 2 weeks, and was then monitored for around 27 weeks after finishing therapy. About 80% of the ten patients were classed as clinical responders and two as nonresponders. A median of 1.92 x 10^8 CMV-specific T cells was administered to patients across 2 to 6 intravenous infusions. This study was a follow-up analysis of the TRBV repertoire from an open-label phase I trial that tested autologous CMV-specific adoptive T cell therapy in people who had received solid-organ transplants. Before T cell therapy commenced, pretherapy samples of peripheral blood were collected. Long-term post-therapy samples were obtainable from only about 75% of the 10 patients. Broader findings and caveats from the paper: Marked pretherapy clonal expansions with minimal repertoire change after therapy were observed in nonresponders. Reconstitution after therapy appeared to include not only transferred clonotypes but also endogenous clonotypes that had not been detected in the therapy products. The small number of expansions detected in nonresponders may reflect reduced sample coverage resulting from poor CD8+ T cell yield. Fold change in CD8 clonality after therapy was inversely correlated with pretherapy clonality, suggesting that less biased repertoires were more receptive to remodeling. Assessment of confounders such as concurrent antirejection and antiviral medications was prevented by the small cohort.

In light of the paper, this sample's time point label describes: before start of T cell therapy. Patients were solid-organ transplant recipients with drug-resistant/recurrent cytomegalovirus. Nine to ten trial participants were selected for repertoire analysis based on availability of post-therapy peripheral blood mononuclear cells. Viable CD3+CD8+CD4- lymphocytes were sorted from PBMCs on a BD FACSAria III. The Qiagen DNeasy Kit was used to extract genomic DNA from sorted cells. TRB CDR3 regions were amplified from genomic DNA with the immunoSEQ two-step, bias-controlled multiplex PCR assay. Sequencing of CDR3 libraries was carried out on an Illumina NextSeq 500. From the authors' description of their analysis: Initial alignment and bioinformatics, including bias normalization against synthetic CDR3 analogs, were performed with the immunoSEQ Analyzer platform. Annotation of V, D and J genes was based on the definitions in the IMGT database. VDJtools version 1.1.10 and the R package tcR version 2.2.1.11 were used with default settings for further TRBV analyses. GLIPH analysis was done using default settings in version 1.0. For CDR3 sequences with at least 5 reads, significant changes in clonotype frequency were assessed with a 2-sided binomial test and Benjamini-Hochberg correction (alpha = 0.01). Imported from immuneACCESS, the table was reduced by TCRdb to in-frame sequences with V and J called. These copies leave out some clones; in studies compared against another copy, an unresolved V gene accounts for under half, and the cause of the remainder is not known. Clonal size and the V and J genes are those of that table, whereas D and trimming came from the DNA. Present in this sample are around 50,000 clones, about 94% of which were seen just once. Clones ranked in the top ten supply around 3.2% of the sample.

As for this clone: The specificity of this receptor is unknown. The input lacks base qualities; no much larger clone sits a single base away.

CDR1 and CDR2, looked up from the germline V gene, are SNHLY and FYNNEI. From its cysteine to its phenylalanine, the CDR3 spans 13 amino acids. Solely the CDR3 DNA is kept, with 39 bases framed from the first base. Deletion took 4 bases off V and 1 base off J, with a span of 7 bases between the germline ends. This material consisted of CD8+ T cells from blood, taken before autologous CMV-specific T cell therapy. The chain links TRBV2 with TRBJ1-1, with the D gene not confidently named. The TCR comes from a human patient who had received a solid organ transplant and had CMV disease. The nucleotide sequence reads TGTGCCAGCAGTGGAGGGCCGAACACTGAAGCTTTCTTT. Its product reads: CASSGGPNTEAFF.